What follows are 24 T cell receptor beta chains derived from one specimen sequenced in a study of cytomegalovirus exposure and HLA in healthy donors. The PCR made use of 60 Vbeta and 13 Jbeta primers. Only in-frame clones appear in the TCRdb table, and some are missing; sequencing was by immunoSEQ multiplex PCR. The repertoire consists of some 150,000 clones, with roughly 77% occurring once and the leading ten covering about 4%. Sequencing used PBMCs. Receptor source: a human donor in good health.

This clone was detected only a few times. V and J are TRBV19 and TRBJ2-7, with 8 bases identical to TRBD1. The CDR3 spans 14 residues. Germline CDR1 is LNHDA and CDR2 is SQIVND (reference sequence). V was clipped by 3 bases and J by 0 bases; unmatched bases: 1. This CDR3 reads CASSITGGSYEQYF. Here the CDR3 DNA reads TGTGCCAGTAGTATCACAGGGGGCTCCTACGAGCAGTACTTC. Supplemented by reference TRBV19 and TRBJ2-7, the full variable domain reads DGGITQSPKYLFRKEGQNVTLSCEQNLNHDAMYWYRQDPGQGLRLIYYSQIVNDFQKGDIAEGYSVSREKKESFPLTVTSAQKNPTAFYLCASSITGGSYEQYFGPGTRLTVT.

The V and J genes are TRBV5-4 and TRBJ2-3; 9 nucleotides line up with TRBD2. The J segment lost 13 bases and the V segment lost 0 bases, leaving 3 bases of the junction unmatched. The CDR3 has 12 residues. In germline, CDR1 is SGHNT, CDR2 YYREEE (reference sequence). The CDR3 sequence is CASSLGSGGKYF. The CDR3 coding sequence is TGTGCCAGCAGCTTGGGTAGCGGGGGAAAGTATTTT. Full variable domain (outside the CDR3, taken from reference TRBV5-4 and TRBJ2-3): ETGVTQSPTHLIKTRGQQVTLRCSSQSGHNTVSWYQQALGQGPQFIFQYYREEENGRGNFPPRFSGLQFPNYSSELNVNALELDDSALYLCASSLGSGGKYFGPGTRLTVL.

In this sample, this clone turned up a few times. J is TRBJ1-5 and V is TRBV2; no clear D. V was cut by 6 bases and J by 3 bases, with 6 bases left in between. This CDR3 comprises 12 residues. The V gene's germline CDR1 is SNHLY and CDR2 FYNNEI. The CDR3 loop is CASRLDNQPQHF. The CDR3 DNA sequence: TGTGCCAGCAGACTCGACAATCAGCCCCAGCATTTT.

The chain links TRBV18 to TRBJ2-1; 13 bases are shared with TRBD2. The CDR3 is made up of 16 amino acids. V dropped 4 bases and J dropped 8; count of bases not matched to a gene: 8. Germline loops: CDR1 KGHSH, CDR2 LQKENI. CDR3 DNA sequence: TGTGCCAGCTCACAGGGACTAGCGGGGACCGTGGATGAGCAGTTCTTC. As protein: CASSQGLAGTVDEQFF. Full variable domain (rest looked up from reference TRBV18 and TRBJ2-1): NAGVMQNPRHLVRRRGQEARLRCSPMKGHSHVYWYRQLPEEGLKFMVYLQKENIIDESGMPKERFSAEFPKEGPSILRIQQVVRGDSAAYFCASSQGLAGTVDEQFFGPGTRLTVL.

This rearrangement joins TRBV7-8 to TRBJ2-1; 7 bases are shared with TRBD1. Germline trimming cut 1 base from V and 4 bases from J; bases unmatched to any gene: 10. The CDR3 is made up of 17 amino acids. Germline V gene lookup returns CDR1 SGHVS and CDR2 FQNEAQ. The CDR3: CASSLGGGQDFYNEQFF. CDR3 bases: TGTGCCAGCAGCTTAGGGGGCGGACAGGACTTTTACAATGAGCAGTTCTTC.

This chain links TRBV7-8 with TRBJ2-7; D call uncertain. The CDR3 loop spans 13 amino acids. Germline CDR1 reads SGHVS; CDR2 reads FQNEAQ. Trimming took off 2 bases at V and 0 bases at J, with 5 bases between the two ends. The CDR3, as DNA: TGTGCCAGCAGCTTACACACCTCCTACGAGCAGTACTTC. Translation gives CASSLHTSYEQYF.

The chain combines TRBV6-5 with TRBJ1-2; 8 positions agree with TRBD1. The CDR3 has 14 residues. Germline V gives CDR1 MNHEY, CDR2 SVGAGI. V gave up 4 bases and J gave up 8 bases; unmatched junction bases: 9. The CDR3 DNA sequence: TGTGCCAGCAGTTCCGTTGACAGGGGCGTCGGCTACACCTTC. Protein: CASSSVDRGVGYTF.

J is TRBJ2-1 and V is TRBV27, with TRBD2 matching over 9 bases. After removal of 2 bases from V and 9 bases from J, the junction contained 11 bases not matched to a gene. The CDR3 covers 16 residues. Germline assignment: CDR1 MNHEY and CDR2 SMNVEV (reference sequence). The DNA of the CDR3 is TGTGCCAGCAGTTTAGATAGCGGGAGTGTTATTGCTGAGCAGTTCTTC. Translating it yields CASSLDSGSVIAEQFF.

This sequence joins TRBV7-8 and TRBJ1-2, with 10 bases identical to TRBD1. Germline CDR1 is SGHVS and CDR2 is FQNEAQ. This CDR3 spans 16 amino acids. V gave up 7 bases and J gave up 3 bases; unmatched junction bases: 11. The DNA of the CDR3 is TGTGCCAGCATTGAAAGCCGGGACAGGGGCGACTATGGCTACACCTTC. It yields the protein CASIESRDRGDYGYTF.

The CDR3 coding sequence is TGTGCCAGTACCCCCGCGAGGACTTTCTCCTACGAGCAGTACTTC. It encodes CASTPARTFSYEQYF. The V and J genes are TRBV5-5 and TRBJ2-7, with a possible D match to TRBD2 (5 bases). CDR1 and CDR2 from the germline V gene are SGHKS and YYEKEE (reference sequence). The CDR3 sequence is 15 residues long. V was trimmed by 8 bases and J by 0 bases, leaving 18 bases between them. The full variable domain, in which reference TRBV5-5 and TRBJ2-7 provide the parts outside the CDR3, is DAGVTQSPTHLIKTRGQQVTLRCSPISGHKSVSWYQQVLGQGPQFIFQYYEKEERGRGNFPDRFSARQFPNYSSELNVNALLLGDSALYLCASTPARTFSYEQYFGPGTRLTVT.

CDR3 in amino acids: CATSRSLGGELFF. CDR3 DNA: TGTGCTACATCCCGGAGTCTAGGCGGGGAGCTGTTTTTT. The chain links TRBV27 to TRBJ2-2; D gene uncertain. Germline assignment: CDR1 MNHEY and CDR2 SMNVEV (reference sequence). The CDR3 runs 13 residues.

A word on this clone: The same CDR3 is also encoded by other DNA sequences in this sample. V gene TRBV5-4 combines with J gene TRBJ2-7; 8 positions match TRBD2. Trimming removed 2 bases from V and 2 bases from J; junction bases left unmatched: 3. Germline V CDR1 and CDR2: SGHNT, YYREEE (reference sequence). The CDR3 is 14 amino acids. CDR3 sequence: CASSLAGATYEQYF. The CDR3 DNA reads as TGTGCCAGCAGCTTAGCGGGGGCCACCTACGAGCAGTACTTC.

In this sample, this clone turned up once. The chain is built from TRBV5-1 and TRBJ2-1; 7 positions agree with TRBD1. V trimming: 6 bases; J trimming: 4 bases; junction bases outside the gene matches: 16. This CDR3 spans 17 amino acids. Germline loops: CDR1 SGHRS, CDR2 YFSETQ. The CDR3 spells CASTYIGFTGVYNEQFF. The CDR3 nucleotides are TGCGCCAGCACTTACATAGGGTTCACAGGGGTTTACAATGAGCAGTTCTTC. The entire variable domain, with the rest obtained from reference TRBV5-1 and TRBJ2-1, is as follows: KAGVTQTPRYLIKTRGQQVTLSCSPISGHRSVSWYQQTPGQGLQFLFEYFSETQRNKGNFPGRFSGRQFSNSRSEMNVSTLELGDSALYLCASTYIGFTGVYNEQFFGPGTRLTVL.

J is TRBJ2-7 and V is TRBV6-1, with D possibly TRBD2 on 6 matching bases. CDR3 size: 13 residues. The germline V and J ends were trimmed by 3 bases and 6 bases, with 12 bases remaining between them. CDR1 is MNHNS, CDR2 SASEGT, per germline. The CDR3: CASSDPPGVEQYF. The CDR3 nucleotides read TGTGCCAGCAGTGACCCACCGGGGGTCGAGCAGTACTTC.

In its sample, this clone was seen once. The rearrangement joins TRBV2 to TRBJ2-1; 10 bases fit TRBD2. Per germline, CDR1 SNHLY and CDR2 FYNNEI. J gave up 1 base and V 3 bases, and 6 bases lay outside the gene matches. The CDR3 extends over 17 amino acids. The CDR3 spells CASSEISGGPSYNEQFF. The CDR3 nucleotides are TGTGCCAGCAGTGAGATTAGCGGGGGGCCGTCCTACAATGAGCAGTTCTTC.

This sequence joins TRBV7-2 and TRBJ2-7; 9 bases are a match to TRBD2. V gave up 5 bases and J gave up 0 bases; unmatched junction bases: 5. Looked up from germline, CDR1 is SGHTA and CDR2 is FQGNSA. The CDR3 extends over 15 amino acids. The CDR3 protein is CASSQGLAISYEQYF. Written as DNA, the CDR3 is TGTGCCAGCAGCCAGGGACTAGCCATCTCCTACGAGCAGTACTTC. The variable domain in full, with the rest retrieved from reference TRBV7-2 and TRBJ2-7, is GAGVSQSPSNKVTEKGKDVELRCDPISGHTALYWYRQSLGQGLEFLIYFQGNSAPDKSGLPSDRFSAERTGGSVSTLTIQRTQQEDSAVYLCASSQGLAISYEQYFGPGTRLTVT.

This chain uses TRBV11-2 with TRBJ2-5; TRBD2 matches at 11 bases. Per the germline V gene, CDR1 is SGHAT and CDR2 is FQNNGV. Losses at the gene ends were 1 base for V and 2 bases for J; bases not matched to a gene: 9. The CDR3 contains 18 residues. This CDR3 is CASSLVLAGVGEQETQYF. The CDR3 DNA reads TGTGCCAGCAGCTTAGTACTAGCGGGAGTAGGGGAACAAGAGACCCAGTACTTC.

The chain has TRBV7-3 and TRBJ2-1; possibly TRBD2 for D (6 bases). The CDR3 runs 15 residues. The V gene's germline CDR1 is SGHTA and CDR2 FQGTGA. V shed 5 bases and J shed 8 bases, with 19 bases lying between them. CDR3 loop: CASSEPGLPVDEQFF. CDR3 sequence (DNA): TGTGCCAGCAGCGAACCCGGACTACCGGTCGATGAGCAGTTCTTC.

V and J are TRBV5-4 and TRBJ1-1, with 9 positions matching TRBD1. The CDR3 runs 15 residues. Losses at the gene ends were 1 base for V and 7 bases for J; bases not matched to a gene: 8. Germline assignment: CDR1 SGHNT and CDR2 YYREEE (reference sequence). This CDR3 is CASSLLGQGTCEAFF. The CDR3 bases are TGTGCCAGCAGCTTGTTGGGACAGGGCACCTGTGAAGCTTTCTTT.

The genes are TRBV6-5 and TRBJ2-1; 11 nucleotides align to TRBD2. Germline trimming cut 3 bases from V and 9 bases from J; bases unmatched to any gene: 7. This CDR3 is built from 15 residues. CDR1 is MNHEY, CDR2 SVGAGI, per germline. The CDR3 sequence is CASSYLAGGRGEQFF. CDR3 nucleotides: TGTGCCAGCAGTTATTTAGCGGGAGGGAGGGGTGAGCAGTTCTTC.

The rearrangement uses TRBV19 and TRBJ1-5, with 8 nucleotides matching TRBD1. CDR1 and CDR2 from the germline V gene are LNHDA and SQIVND (reference sequence). The CDR3 runs to 14 residues. V lost 6 bases to trimming and J lost 6 bases; unmatched junction nucleotides: 7. For the CDR3, the DNA is TGTGCCAGTAGCCCAGGACAGGGACGTCAGCCCCAGCATTTT. Amino acid sequence: CASSPGQGRQPQHF.

The V gene is TRBV28, the J gene TRBJ1-5, with TRBD1 as a possible D gene (5 bases). Per the germline V gene, CDR1 is MDHEN and CDR2 is SYDVKM. The CDR3 has 16 residues. With 8 bases removed from V and 0 bases from J, the gap between germline ends came to 17 bases. CDR3 in amino acids: CASFNRRDSSNQPQHF. The CDR3 bases are TGTGCCAGCTTCAATCGACGAGACAGTAGCAATCAGCCCCAGCATTTT. The full variable domain, in which reference TRBV28 and TRBJ1-5 provide the parts outside the CDR3, is DVKVTQSSRYLVKRTGEKVFLECVQDMDHENMFWYRQDPGLGLRLIYFSYDVKMKEKGDIPEGYSVSREKKERFSLILESASTNQTSMYLCASFNRRDSSNQPQHFGDGTRLSIL.

This clone has more than one count but fewer than ten. The chain combines TRBV5-1 with TRBJ2-7; 9 bases are a match to TRBD1. The germline V gene encodes CDR1 SGHRS and CDR2 YFSETQ. V was pared by 0 bases and J by 5 bases, with 6 bases of the junction left unmatched. CDR3 length: 15 residues. The CDR3 bases are TGCGCCAGCAGCTTGGGAAGGGACAGGGTGGACGAGCAGTACTTC. Amino acids: CASSLGRDRVDEQYF.

The chain employs TRBV5-1 and TRBJ1-1, with TRBD1 matching over 8 bases. Germline CDR1 is SGHRS and CDR2 is YFSETQ. The J segment lost 1 base and the V segment lost 1 base, leaving 3 bases of the junction unmatched. The CDR3 has 15 amino acids. This CDR3 reads CASSLTGGRNTEAFF. In nucleotides, the CDR3 is TGCGCCAGCAGCTTGACAGGGGGAAGGAACACTGAAGCTTTCTTT.